These T cell receptor beta chains were read from a single sample in a study of graft-versus-host responses after intestinal transplantation. TCRdb's table, derived via immunoSEQ multiplex PCR, lists solely in-frame clones and lacks some. The table lists roughly 85,000 clones, approximately 90% of them singletons. These receptors are not linked to any known antigen. This sample comprised unstimulated CD8+ T cells sorted from spleen or lymph node cells, obtained before transplant. The receptors were sampled from a human donor who was the organ donor for an intestinal transplant. CDR3s include the opening cysteine and the closing phenylalanine or tryptophan. Each record gives: J gene, clone size, D gene, V gene, CDR3 protein, CDR3 DNA. A D gene is named only where the DNA matches it firmly. Not every row has a clone size; where given, it reads once, few, many or a size class.

>TRBJ2-3|NA|NA|TRBV29-1
CSVVPAGSDTQYF
TGCAGCGTTGTCCCCGCCGGTTCAGATACGCAGTATTTT
>TRBJ2-3|NA|TRBD2|TRBV7-3
CASSHGLAGVTDTQYF
TGTGCCAGCAGCCACGGACTAGCGGGAGTCACAGATACGCAGTATTTT
>TRBJ2-7|NA|TRBD2|TRBV15
CATSSHPTRGTSGEGGQYF
TGTGCCACCAGCAGTCATCCGACGAGGGGGACTAGCGGAGAGGGGGGGCAGTACTTC
>TRBJ1-1|NA|TRBD1|TRBV28
CASRITGGASTEAFF
TGTGCCAGCCGGATTACAGGGGGCGCGTCCACTGAAGCTTTCTTT
>TRBJ2-3|NA|TRBD2|TRBV5-1
CASRDGRAFNTQYF
TGCGCCAGCAGGGACGGGAGGGCCTTTAATACGCAGTATTTT
>TRBJ1-2|once|TRBD1|TRBV29-1
CSAETGGNYGYTF
TGCAGCGCCGAGACAGGGGGTAACTATGGCTACACCTTC
>TRBJ2-7|NA|NA|TRBV19
CASAGQSYEQYF
TGTGCCAGTGCGGGACAGTCCTACGAGCAGTACTTC
>TRBJ2-5|NA|TRBD2|TRBV6-1
CASSGLAGGPETQYF
TGTGCCAGCAGTGGACTAGCGGGAGGGCCAGAGACCCAGTACTTC
>TRBJ2-3|NA|TRBD2|TRBV19
CASNQGGDTQYF
TGTGCCAGTAATCAGGGAGGGGATACGCAGTATTTT
>TRBJ1-1|NA|NA|TRBV6-5
CASSYFDRRTEAFF
TGTGCCAGCAGTTATTTTGACAGGCGCACTGAAGCTTTCTTT
>TRBJ1-1|NA|NA|TRBV4-1
CASSQDGMFPTRLGKNTEAFF
TGCGCCAGCAGCCAAGATGGGATGTTTCCTACGCGTTTAGGGAAGAACACTGAAGCTTTCTTT
>TRBJ1-2|few|NA|TRBV29-1
CSVPGVEYGYTF
TGCAGCGTTCCCGGGGTTGAGTATGGCTACACCTTC